This T cell receptor beta chain was retrieved from a study of blood T cell repertoires in COVID-19. The V segment lost 5 bases and the J segment 8 bases; nucleotides outside the gene matches: 5. Germline CDR1 reads MNHEY; CDR2 reads SVGAGI. The CDR3 has 14 residues. Generated by immunoSEQ multiplex PCR, the TCRdb table keeps only in-frame clones and is missing some. The sample lists about 150,000 clones, roughly nine tenths occurring once. The sequencing input was peripheral blood. The genes are TRBV6-5 and TRBJ1-6, with 8 bases matching TRBD1. The clonotype comes from a human donor with COVID-19, enrolled during active disease. The donor label of this sample is uncertain. The CDR3, as DNA: TGTGCCAGCAGTCGGACAGGGATGTATTCACCCCTCCACTTT. Translation: CASSRTGMYSPLHF.